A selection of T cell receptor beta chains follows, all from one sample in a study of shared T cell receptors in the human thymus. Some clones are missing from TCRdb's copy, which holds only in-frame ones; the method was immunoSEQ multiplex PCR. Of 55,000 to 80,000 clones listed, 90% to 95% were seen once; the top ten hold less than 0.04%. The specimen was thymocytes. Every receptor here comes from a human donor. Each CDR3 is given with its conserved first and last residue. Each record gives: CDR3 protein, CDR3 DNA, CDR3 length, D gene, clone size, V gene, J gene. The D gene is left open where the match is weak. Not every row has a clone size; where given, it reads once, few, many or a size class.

CDR3aa: CASSLAGVPYEQYF; CDR3nt: TGTGCCAGCAGTTTAGCGGGCGTCCCCTACGAGCAGTACTTC; len: 14; d_gene: NA; abundance: NA; v_gene: TRBV28; j_gene: TRBJ2-7
CDR3aa: CASSEATHEEQYF; CDR3nt: TGTGCCAGCAGTGAAGCGACCCACGAAGAGCAGTACTTC; len: 13; d_gene: NA; abundance: NA; v_gene: TRBV2; j_gene: TRBJ2-7
CDR3aa: CASSVAGISYGYTF; CDR3nt: TGTGCCAGCAGCGTAGCAGGTATATCCTATGGCTACACCTTC; len: 14; d_gene: NA; abundance: NA; v_gene: TRBV9; j_gene: TRBJ1-2
CDR3aa: CATSRSLATNEKLFF; CDR3nt: TGTGCCACCAGCAGATCCCTTGCAACTAATGAAAAACTGTTTTTT; len: 15; d_gene: NA; abundance: NA; v_gene: TRBV15; j_gene: TRBJ1-4
CDR3aa: CASSYSRDSKETQYF; CDR3nt: TGTGCCAGCAGTTACTCCAGGGACTCAAAAGAGACCCAGTACTTC; len: 15; d_gene: NA; abundance: once; v_gene: TRBV6-5; j_gene: TRBJ2-5
CDR3aa: CASSEAGGNLNYGYTF; CDR3nt: TGTGCCAGCAGTGAAGCAGGTGGGAACCTTAACTATGGCTACACCTTC; len: 16; d_gene: NA; abundance: NA; v_gene: TRBV6-1; j_gene: TRBJ1-2
CDR3aa: CASSPLGQASWYGYTF; CDR3nt: TGTGCCAGCAGCCCATTGGGACAGGCATCCTGGTATGGCTACACCTTC; len: 16; d_gene: TRBD1; abundance: NA; v_gene: TRBV7-9; j_gene: TRBJ1-2
CDR3aa: CASSTIPAGGLNSPLHF; CDR3nt: TGTGCCAGTAGTACCATCCCTGCAGGGGGCCTTAATTCACCCCTCCACTTT; len: 17; d_gene: TRBD1; abundance: NA; v_gene: TRBV19; j_gene: TRBJ1-6
CDR3aa: CASRDRGLDEQYF; CDR3nt: TGTGCCAGCAGGGACAGGGGGCTCGACGAGCAGTACTTC; len: 13; d_gene: TRBD1; abundance: NA; v_gene: TRBV2; j_gene: TRBJ2-7
CDR3aa: CASSLDRNPNTEAFF; CDR3nt: TGTGCCAGCAGCTTGGACAGGAATCCGAACACTGAAGCTTTCTTT; len: 15; d_gene: TRBD1; abundance: NA; v_gene: TRBV7-4; j_gene: TRBJ1-1
CDR3aa: CASSFPPGGLGEQFF; CDR3nt: TGTGCCAGCAGTTTCCCCCCAGGGGGCTTGGGTGAGCAGTTCTTC; len: 15; d_gene: TRBD1; abundance: NA; v_gene: TRBV27; j_gene: TRBJ2-1
CDR3aa: CASSQDAEDSNGYTF; CDR3nt: TGTGCCAGCAGCCAAGATGCAGAGGACAGCAATGGCTACACCTTC; len: 15; d_gene: NA; abundance: NA; v_gene: TRBV14; j_gene: TRBJ1-2
CDR3aa: CATPSQGDTEAFF; CDR3nt: TGTGCCACCCCAAGCCAGGGGGACACTGAAGCTTTCTTT; len: 13; d_gene: TRBD1; abundance: once; v_gene: TRBV6-1; j_gene: TRBJ1-1
CDR3aa: CSATQAFF; CDR3nt: TGCAGTGCTACTCAAGCTTTCTTT; len: 8; d_gene: NA; abundance: few; v_gene: TRBV20-1; j_gene: TRBJ1-1
CDR3aa: CLQPISQYF; CDR3nt: TGTCTACAACCCATCTCCCAGTACTTC; len: 9; d_gene: NA; abundance: NA; v_gene: TRBV6-4; j_gene: TRBJ2-7
CDR3aa: CASLNTGGWRGNEQFF; CDR3nt: TGTGCCAGTCTAAACACAGGGGGCTGGAGGGGAAATGAGCAGTTCTTC; len: 16; d_gene: TRBD1; abundance: NA; v_gene: TRBV19; j_gene: TRBJ2-1
CDR3aa: CATSDDSLEGQPQHF; CDR3nt: TGTGCCACCAGCGATGACAGCCTCGAAGGTCAGCCCCAGCATTTT; len: 15; d_gene: NA; abundance: once; v_gene: TRBV15; j_gene: TRBJ1-5
CDR3aa: CATLPRLGEETQYF; CDR3nt: TGTGCCACTCTACCCCGACTCGGCGAAGAGACCCAGTACTTC; len: 14; d_gene: NA; abundance: NA; v_gene: TRBV6-5; j_gene: TRBJ2-5
CDR3aa: CASSPRLAGMNNKTKETQYF; CDR3nt: TGTGCCAGCAGCCCACGACTAGCGGGGATGAACAACAAAACAAAAGAGACCCAGTACTTC; len: 20; d_gene: TRBD2; abundance: NA; v_gene: TRBV7-6; j_gene: TRBJ2-5
CDR3aa: CASSPRDRPPNPKVPGELFF; CDR3nt: TGCGCCAGCAGCCCCCGGGACAGGCCACCTAATCCCAAAGTGCCTGGGGAGCTGTTTTTT; len: 20; d_gene: TRBD1; abundance: once; v_gene: TRBV4-3; j_gene: TRBJ2-2
CDR3aa: CASRGPDRGNSPLHF; CDR3nt: TGCGCCAGCAGAGGGCCGGACAGGGGTAATTCACCCCTCCACTTT; len: 15; d_gene: TRBD1; abundance: NA; v_gene: TRBV5-1; j_gene: TRBJ1-6
CDR3aa: CASSLGIIGRNYEQYF; CDR3nt: TGTGCCAGCAGCTTGGGAATAATAGGGAGGAACTACGAGCAGTACTTC; len: 16; d_gene: NA; abundance: NA; v_gene: TRBV5-6; j_gene: TRBJ2-7
CDR3aa: CASSSNRDSNEKLFF; CDR3nt: TGTGCCAGCAGCTCCAACAGGGACTCTAATGAAAAACTGTTTTTT; len: 15; d_gene: NA; abundance: NA; v_gene: TRBV7-9; j_gene: TRBJ1-4
CDR3aa: CASSARFKVQGGASYEQYF; CDR3nt: TGTGCCAGCAGTGCGCGCTTTAAGGTGCAGGGCGGGGCCTCCTACGAGCAGTACTTC; len: 19; d_gene: NA; abundance: NA; v_gene: TRBV6-1; j_gene: TRBJ2-7
CDR3aa: CASRQGGRAADTIYF; CDR3nt: TGTGCCAGCAGACAAGGGGGCAGGGCGGCGGACACCATATATTTT; len: 15; d_gene: TRBD1; abundance: NA; v_gene: TRBV14; j_gene: TRBJ1-3
CDR3aa: CASSLVQGQPPTNYGYTF; CDR3nt: TGTGCCAGCAGCTTAGTCCAGGGCCAACCACCTACCAACTATGGCTACACCTTC; len: 18; d_gene: NA; abundance: NA; v_gene: TRBV7-9; j_gene: TRBJ1-2
CDR3aa: CASSPYGSRDSIEPYGYTF; CDR3nt: TGTGCCAGCTCACCGTATGGATCCCGGGACAGCATCGAACCCTATGGCTACACCTTC; len: 19; d_gene: TRBD1; abundance: NA; v_gene: TRBV18; j_gene: TRBJ1-2